These 25 T cell receptor beta chains share one sample of origin, sequenced in a study of blood T cells in healthy people across ages. A sample-barcoded 5' primer and a J-beta primer mix were used in a second PCR of roughly 7 to 12 cycles. In TCRdb, the 5' RACE reads were re-called with MiXCR into one record per CDR3 protein. The sample consists of some 1.6 million distinct CDR3 sequences, 30% to 35% of them appearing once. Input material: blood. Receptors were obtained from a woman aged 30 to 39 in good health.

A few counts support this clonotype. This chain links TRBV6-6 with TRBJ2-7; TRBD2 aligns across 8 bases. This CDR3 contains 15 residues. V dropped 7 bases and J dropped 5; count of bases not matched to a gene: 13. Germline CDR1 and CDR2: MNHNY and SVGAGI (reference sequence). The DNA of the CDR3 is TGTGCCAGCACCCAAAGGGCGGGGGGAGGTAACGAGCAGTACTTC. This gives the protein CASTQRAGGGNEQYF.

V gene TRBV5-4 combines with J gene TRBJ2-3; D remains unclear. The CDR3 spans 15 residues. The germline gives CDR1 SGHNT, CDR2 YYREEE (reference sequence). Trimming removed 4 bases at V and 0 bases at J, with 12 bases between. The CDR3 DNA follows: TGTGCCAGCAGCCCCCGTAGGGTTAGCACAGATACGCAGTATTTT. It yields the protein CASSPRRVSTDTQYF.

The chain joins TRBV30 to TRBJ1-2; a possible D gene is TRBD1 (5 bases). Germline V lookup: CDR1 GTSNPN, CDR2 SVGIG (reference sequence). V was clipped by 1 base and J by 5 bases, with 8 bases between them. This CDR3 spans 12 amino acids. The CDR3 region has the DNA TGTGCCTGGAGTGCCCCAGGGTATGGCTACACCTTC. Translated, it gives CAWSAPGYGYTF.

As to this clonotype: This may arise from a read error, as a much more abundant clone is one base away. The chain recombines TRBV12-3 or TRBV12-4 with TRBJ2-3; D possibly matches TRBD1 or TRBD2 (6 bases each). The V end lost 7 bases, the J end lost 10 bases, and 15 bases lay between the germline ends. The CDR3 loop spans 12 amino acids. As DNA, the CDR3 is TGTGCCAGCAAGGAGGGGGATGGTGCGCAGTATTTT. Translated, it gives CASKEGDGAQYF.

CDR3 bases: TGTGCCAGCAGCTTACCCAGCGGGGGCACCGGGGAGCTGTTTTTT. Encoded protein: CASSLPSGGTGELFF. The rearrangement uses TRBV7-6 and TRBJ2-2; 8 bases match TRBD2. Trimming took 2 bases from V and 4 from J; bases not matched to a gene: 3. The CDR3 totals 15 residues. The germline CDR1 and CDR2 sequences are SGHVS and FNYEAQ.

V is TRBV4-2 and J is TRBJ2-1; 12 nucleotides agree with TRBD2. The CDR3 loop spans 17 amino acids. The germline gives CDR1 LGHNA, CDR2 YNFKEQ. The junction had 8 bases not matched to a gene; V was cut back by 0 bases and J by 8 bases. The chain's CDR3 is CASSQEGPSGGAHEQFF. For the CDR3, the DNA is TGTGCCAGCAGCCAAGAAGGACCTAGCGGGGGGGCCCATGAGCAGTTCTTC.

The chain uses TRBV20-1 and TRBJ2-5; 7 nucleotides align to TRBD1. The J call may not be correct, given that the DNA end is closer to TRBJ2-7. Germline V lookup: CDR1 DFQATT, CDR2 SNEGSKA (reference sequence). The CDR3 runs 16 residues. The CDR3 is CSARRPTTGLRVEQYF. The CDR3 DNA sequence: TGCAGTGCTAGACGACCGACGACAGGGTTAAGGGTCGAGCAGTACTTC.

This clonotype was counted at least ten times. The chain recombines TRBV9 with TRBJ2-1; the D is unclear. The germline V gene encodes CDR1 SGDLS and CDR2 YYNGEE. This CDR3 has 15 residues. V dropped 3 bases and J dropped 8 bases, with 18 bases sitting between them. CDR3 DNA sequence: TGTGCCAGCAGCGGGGGTCCGGCTCCTTGGGATGAGCAGTTCTTC. It encodes CASSGGPAPWDEQFF.

Only a few counts were recorded for this clonotype. This chain links TRBV30 with TRBJ2-1; possible D gene TRBD2, 5 bases. This CDR3 region has 11 residues. V lost 4 bases, J lost 8 bases, and 9 bases lay in between. Germline values: CDR1 GTSNPN, CDR2 SVGIG (reference sequence). The CDR3 reads CAWTGLHEQFF. CDR3 sequence (DNA): TGTGCCTGGACGGGGTTGCATGAGCAGTTCTTC. Drawing the rest from reference TRBV30 and TRBJ2-1, the complete variable domain is SQTIHQWPATLVQPVGSPLSLECTVEGTSNPNLYWYRQAAGRGLQLLFYSVGIGQISSEVPQNLSASRPQDRQFILSSKKLLLSDSGFYLCAWTGLHEQFFGPGTRLTVL.

This clonotype was detected many times. The gene calls are TRBV20-1 and TRBJ2-7, with D uncertain. V was trimmed by 1 base and J by 0 bases, leaving 10 bases between them. The CDR3 length is 14 residues. From germline, CDR1 is DFQATT and CDR2 SNEGSKA (reference sequence). In DNA, the CDR3 is TGCAGTGCTAGAGGACGGGTACACTCCTACGAGCAGTACTTC. Translated: CSARGRVHSYEQYF.

The chain is built from TRBV30 and TRBJ1-1; no firm D call. The CDR3 is made up of 13 amino acids. In germline, CDR1 is GTSNPN, CDR2 SVGIG (reference sequence). The V gene lost 0 bases and the J gene lost 5 bases, with 10 bases spanning the gap. CDR3: CAWSVDLGTEAFF. In DNA form, the CDR3 reads TGTGCCTGGAGTGTAGATCTGGGGACTGAAGCTTTCTTT.

The chain employs TRBV7-2 and TRBJ2-3, with 7 bases that match TRBD2. The CDR3 loop spans 17 amino acids. Unmatched junction bases numbered 13, after V lost 4 bases and J lost 3 bases. Germline V gives CDR1 SGHTA, CDR2 FQGNSA. CDR3 bases: TGTGCCAGCAGCTCAGTATCGGGCGGGAGATCGACAGATACGCAGTATTTT. Its translation is CASSSVSGGRSTDTQYF.

This clonotype was recorded many times. V is TRBV27 and J is TRBJ2-7; 7 bases are a match to TRBD2. V trimming: 6 bases; J trimming: 6 bases; junction bases outside the gene matches: 5. Germline V gene lookup returns CDR1 MNHEY and CDR2 SMNVEV (reference sequence). This CDR3 contains 12 residues. CDR3 nucleotide sequence: TGTGCCAGCAGCTGGGGGAGGGGCGAGCAGTACTTC. This gives the protein CASSWGRGEQYF.

The table lists this clonotype with a few counts. The chain combines TRBV4-1 with TRBJ2-7; possibly TRBD1 or TRBD2 for D (5 bases each). Germline lookup yields CDR1 MGHRA and CDR2 YSYEKL. Deletions cut 1 base from V and 0 bases from J, with 13 bases between. The CDR3 runs to 16 residues. The CDR3 sequence: CASSQGRGRSSYEQYF. The CDR3 DNA is TGCGCCAGCAGCCAAGGACGGGGCAGGAGCTCCTACGAGCAGTACTTC.

The chain joins TRBV2 to TRBJ2-7; D unresolved. V lost 7 bases and J 0 bases, leaving 10 bases between the germline ends. CDR3 length equals 13 residues. Germline-derived CDR1 and CDR2 are SNHLY and FYNNEI. The CDR3 DNA follows: TGTGCCAGCACTGAGGCAGACTCCTACGAGCAGTACTTC. It translates to CASTEADSYEQYF.

This clonotype was found many times. V and J are TRBV29-1 and TRBJ2-3, with a possible D match to TRBD1 (5 bases). Germline assignment: CDR1 SQVTM and CDR2 ANQGSEA. Trimming shortened V by 3 bases and J by 2 bases, and 21 bases separated the two germline ends. The CDR3 covers 17 residues. The CDR3 nucleotides are TGCAGCGTTGACAAACTTGGACATACCAGGGCCACAGATACGCAGTATTTT. Translation gives CSVDKLGHTRATDTQYF.

Many counts were recorded for this clonotype. V is TRBV29-1 and J is TRBJ2-1, with TRBD2 as a possible D gene (5 bases). The CDR3 sequence is 12 residues long. V was shortened by 1 base and J by 10 bases, with 11 bases between the two germline ends. Germline values: CDR1 SQVTM, CDR2 ANQGSEA. In nucleotides, the CDR3 is TGCAGCGTTGAAGCCCCTAGCCTGGAGCAGTTCTTC. Translating gives CSVEAPSLEQFF.

This clonotype was picked up many times. This chain uses TRBV29-1 with TRBJ2-3; possibly TRBD1 or TRBD2 for D (6 bases each). The length of the CDR3 is 14 residues. The V end lost 3 bases, the J end lost 11 bases, and 21 bases lay between the germline ends. Germline V lookup: CDR1 SQVTM, CDR2 ANQGSEA. The CDR3 reads CSVDRSSEGVRQYF. In DNA, the CDR3 is TGCAGCGTTGATAGGTCTAGCGAGGGGGTAAGGCAGTATTTT.

This sequence joins TRBV20-1 and TRBJ1-1, with a weak D call TRBD1 (5 bases). The length of the CDR3 is 15 residues. Germline-derived CDR1 and CDR2 are DFQATT and SNEGSKA (reference sequence). The V gene lost 2 bases and the J gene lost 2 bases, with 15 bases spanning the gap. The CDR3 sequence is CSARLAGRRNTEAFF. In DNA form, the CDR3 reads TGCAGTGCTAGACTAGCGGGACGCCGTAACACTGAAGCTTTCTTT.

The V and J genes are TRBV20-1 and TRBJ1-2; a possible D gene is TRBD1 (5 bases). V lost 0 bases to trimming and J lost 4 bases, with 12 bases between them. The CDR3 runs to 14 residues. Per germline, CDR1 DFQATT and CDR2 SNEGSKA (reference sequence). CDR3 DNA sequence: TGCAGTGCTAGAGAATTGGGGCGTAGCTATGGCTACACCTTC. This translates into CSARELGRSYGYTF.

The chain combines TRBV28 with TRBJ2-7, with 8 nucleotides matching TRBD1. The CDR3 has 16 amino acids. From germline, CDR1 is MDHEN and CDR2 SYDVKM. The junction had 5 bases not matched to a gene; V was cut back by 1 base and J by 0 bases. This CDR3 reads CASSLLRQGSSYEQYF. The CDR3 nucleotides read TGTGCCAGCAGTTTATTGAGACAGGGGAGCTCCTACGAGCAGTACTTC.

This clonotype has a handful of counts. V and J are TRBV20-1 and TRBJ2-1; D gene ambiguous. The CDR3 runs 13 residues. In germline, CDR1 is DFQATT, CDR2 SNEGSKA (reference sequence). V lost 6 bases and J 5 bases, leaving 14 bases between the germline ends. CDR3 sequence: CSAPVLTDNEQFF. CDR3 nucleotides: TGCAGTGCCCCGGTCCTAACGGACAATGAGCAGTTCTTC.

Comments on this clonotype: It may be a read error: a sequence one base away is much more abundant. The chain uses TRBV5-1 and TRBJ2-3, with 12 bases identical to TRBD2. Germline CDR1 is SGHRS and CDR2 is YFSETQ. V trimming: 2 bases; J trimming: 4 bases; junction bases outside the gene matches: 2. The CDR3 totals 15 residues. CDR3 protein: CASSFASGGADTQYF. CDR3 nucleotide sequence: TGCGCCAGCAGCTTTGCTAGCGGGGGGGCAGATACGCAGTATTTT.

The chain uses TRBV20-1 and TRBJ1-1; D unclear. The CDR3 is 11 residues long. Germline lookup yields CDR1 DFQATT and CDR2 SNEGSKA (reference sequence). Trimming took 8 bases from V and 5 from J, leaving 12 bases between them. The DNA for the CDR3 is TGCAGTTCCACCCCGGGGACTGAAGCTTTCTTT. Its translation is CSSTPGTEAFF.

The V and J genes are TRBV4-1 and TRBJ2-1; maybe TRBD2 (5 bases). Germline V lookup: CDR1 MGHRA, CDR2 YSYEKL. CDR3 size: 14 residues. The ends were cut back, 11 bases at V and 8 bases at J, with 22 bases in the middle. The CDR3 DNA reads TGCGCCTCGGGGTCCCCTTCCTCCTCCTATGAGCAGTTCTTC. Protein sequence: CASGSPSSSYEQFF.